The 17 T cell receptor beta chains listed next were all sequenced from one sample in a study of OX40 agonist ivuxolimab in advanced cancers. Sequenced by immunoSEQ multiplex PCR; TCRdb stores in-frame clones only, minus some. Of roughly 9,900 clones in the sample, 60% to 85% were seen once. The sequencing used CD4+ or CD8+ T cells sorted from blood, collected in a trial of the OX40 agonist ivuxolimab. The receptors were sampled from an adult with an advanced solid tumor such as melanoma, head and neck, liver or kidney cancer.

This clone was seen only a few times. The chain has TRBV4-1 and TRBJ2-7, with D unclear. The CDR3 has 13 amino acids. V lost 1 base, J lost 2 bases, and 6 bases lay in between. In germline, CDR1 is MGHRA, CDR2 YSYEKL. The CDR3 reads CASSQASTYEQYF. CDR3 nucleotides: TGCGCCAGCAGCCAAGCATCCACCTACGAGCAGTACTTC.

DNA of the CDR3: TGTGCCAGCAGCGTAGCGGCTAGCGGGAGTAGCGAGCAGTACTTC. Residues: CASSVAASGSSEQYF. The chain couples TRBV9 to TRBJ2-7; 10 bases match TRBD2. With 0 bases clipped from V and 6 bases from J, the junction kept 6 bases outside the gene matches. This CDR3 is 15 amino acids long. Germline V gene data show CDR1 as SGDLS and CDR2 as YYNGEE.

V usage is TRBV2 and J usage is TRBJ2-7; tentative D call: TRBD1 (5 bases). The CDR3 is 12 residues long. Germline V gives CDR1 SNHLY, CDR2 FYNNEI. V was pared by 6 bases and J by 3 bases, with 9 bases between. The DNA of the CDR3 is TGTGCCAGCAGAGACAGTATCTACGAGCAGTACTTC. This codes for CASRDSIYEQYF. Filled out from reference TRBV2 and TRBJ2-7, the complete variable domain reads EPEVTQTPSHQVTQMGQEVILRCVPISNHLYFYWYRQILGQKVEFLVSFYNNEISEKSEIFDDQFSVERPDGSNFTLKIRSTKLEDSAMYFCASRDSIYEQYFGPGTRLTVT.

The chain joins TRBV7-6 to TRBJ1-5; TRBD1 aligns across 8 bases. Germline-derived CDR1 and CDR2 are SGHVS and FNYEAQ. CDR3 length equals 15 residues. The trim removed 1 base at V and 5 bases at J, leaving 4 bases unmatched. DNA for the CDR3: TGTGCCAGCAGCTTAGATCCCAGGGGGCATCAGCCCCAGCATTTT. Encoded protein: CASSLDPRGHQPQHF.

This sequence joins TRBV11-2 and TRBJ2-1; TRBD2 agrees at 11 bases. The CDR3 is made up of 15 amino acids. Germline V gene sequence: CDR1 SGHAT, CDR2 FQNNGV. V was clipped by 4 bases and J by 5 bases; unmatched bases: 4. The CDR3 here is CASSSDSGRDNEQFF. CDR3 bases: TGTGCCAGCAGCTCCGATAGCGGGAGGGACAATGAGCAGTTCTTC.

In its sample, this clone was seen a few times. The chain uses TRBV2 and TRBJ1-5; D uncertain. The CDR3 extends over 11 amino acids. V lost 8 bases to trimming and J lost 5 bases, with 7 bases between them. CDR1 and CDR2 from the germline V gene are SNHLY and FYNNEI. The CDR3 is CASGEDQPQHF. Here the CDR3 DNA reads TGTGCCAGCGGCGAGGATCAGCCCCAGCATTTT.

This clone was observed a few times. The gene calls are TRBV15 and TRBJ2-3; tentative D call: TRBD1 (5 bases). In germline, CDR1 is LNHNV, CDR2 YYDKDF (reference sequence). The CDR3 length is 12 residues. Trimming took 5 bases from V and 15 from J, leaving 18 bases between them. This CDR3 reads CATSELGQGGYF. CDR3 sequence (DNA): TGTGCCACCAGCGAGTTGGGTCAGGGTGGTTATTTT.

V gene TRBV6-5 combines with J gene TRBJ2-1; TRBD2 is a possible D gene (6 bases). The CDR3 length is 14 residues. Germline CDR1 is MNHEY and CDR2 is SVGAGI. The V end lost 6 bases, the J end lost 5 bases, and 14 bases lay between the germline ends. The CDR3 protein is CASRAGTRNNEQFF. The CDR3 nucleotides read TGTGCCAGCAGAGCCGGGACTCGTAACAATGAGCAGTTCTTC.

The rearrangement joins TRBV7-9 to TRBJ2-1; TRBD1 aligns across 9 bases. The germline V gene has CDR1 SEHNR and CDR2 FQNEAQ (reference sequence). The V and J ends lost 4 bases and 6 bases, in that order; junction bases with no gene match: 7. The CDR3 has 15 residues. CDR3 nucleotide sequence: TGTGCCAGCAGCTACCCCGGGACAGGGATCAATGAGCAGTTCTTC. It codes for CASSYPGTGINEQFF.

CDR3 amino acids: CASSLRTGGNQPQHF. CDR3 nucleotide sequence: TGTGCCAGCAGTTTAAGGACAGGGGGTAATCAGCCCCAGCATTTT. This sequence joins TRBV28 and TRBJ1-5; 10 nucleotides align to TRBD1. V gave up 2 bases and J gave up 4 bases; unmatched junction bases: 2. Germline V lookup: CDR1 MDHEN, CDR2 SYDVKM. This CDR3 is built from 15 residues. The entire variable domain, with the rest obtained from reference TRBV28 and TRBJ1-5, is as follows: DVKVTQSSRYLVKRTGEKVFLECVQDMDHENMFWYRQDPGLGLRLIYFSYDVKMKEKGDIPEGYSVSREKKERFSLILESASTNQTSMYLCASSLRTGGNQPQHFGDGTRLSIL.

The rearrangement joins TRBV30 to TRBJ1-1; tentative D call: TRBD1 (5 bases). Looked up from germline, CDR1 is GTSNPN and CDR2 is SVGIG (reference sequence). The length of the CDR3 is 12 residues. The V end was cut by 0 bases, the J end by 6 bases, with 8 bases between. The CDR3 region has the DNA TGTGCCTGGAGTGTAGAGGGACCTGAAGCTTTCTTT. It yields the protein CAWSVEGPEAFF.

The chain joins TRBV18 to TRBJ2-1; TRBD2 matches at 9 bases. V trimming: 3 bases; J trimming: 10 bases; junction bases outside the gene matches: 10. Germline V gene data show CDR1 as KGHSH and CDR2 as LQKENI. The CDR3 is made up of 15 amino acids. DNA for the CDR3: TGTGCCAGCTCACCCCCATCATTAGCGGGAGTGGAGCAGTTCTTC. It codes for CASSPPSLAGVEQFF.

The chain uses TRBV7-9 and TRBJ2-7; D ambiguous. There are 15 residues in the CDR3. Trimming removed 5 bases at V and 0 bases at J, with 14 bases between. The germline CDR1 and CDR2 sequences are SEHNR and FQNEAQ (reference sequence). CDR3 sequence reads: CASSRFSGSSYEQYF. CDR3 coding DNA: TGTGCCAGCAGCCGTTTTTCGGGCAGCTCCTACGAGCAGTACTTC.

Sample share makes this clone medium-sized. The V gene is TRBV5-1, the J gene TRBJ2-7; maybe TRBD2 (7 bases). The CDR3 consists of 16 residues. The germline V gene has CDR1 SGHRS and CDR2 YFSETQ. V gave up 0 bases and J gave up 0 bases, with 13 bases separating them. CDR3: CASSLGQGRVSYEQYF. In nucleotides, the CDR3 is TGCGCCAGCAGCTTGGGGCAGGGGAGGGTCTCCTACGAGCAGTACTTC. Looking up the rest from reference TRBV5-1 and TRBJ2-7 gives the full variable domain: KAGVTQTPRYLIKTRGQQVTLSCSPISGHRSVSWYQQTPGQGLQFLFEYFSETQRNKGNFPGRFSGRQFSNSRSEMNVSTLELGDSALYLCASSLGQGRVSYEQYFGPGTRLTVT.

CDR3 DNA sequence: TGTGCCAGCAGTGATTCTAGCGGAGCCTACAATGAGCAGTTCTTC. As protein: CASSDSSGAYNEQFF. The genes are TRBV27 and TRBJ2-1, with 7 positions matching TRBD2. Germline V gene sequence: CDR1 MNHEY, CDR2 SMNVEV (reference sequence). The V gene end was trimmed by 5 bases and the J gene end by 2 bases; junction bases not matched to a gene: 6. The CDR3 contains 15 residues.

The V and J genes are TRBV29-1 and TRBJ2-7; 7 bases fit TRBD1. In germline, CDR1 is SQVTM, CDR2 ANQGSEA. Trimming at V came to 7 bases and at J to 2 bases, leaving 8 bases not matched to a gene. This CDR3 region has 13 residues. The CDR3 sequence: CSGQGGTAYEQYF. The CDR3, as DNA: TGCAGCGGACAGGGCGGAACCGCCTACGAGCAGTACTTC.

V and J are TRBV6-4 and TRBJ2-7; tentatively, D is TRBD2 (5 bases). Trimming removed 11 bases at V and 3 bases at J, with 11 bases between. CDR1 MRHNA and CDR2 SNTAGT come from the germline V gene. The CDR3 runs to 11 residues. CDR3 amino acids: CARLRGYEQYF. In DNA form, the CDR3 reads TGTGCCCGCTTACGGGGCTACGAGCAGTACTTC.